This entry is about one T cell receptor beta chain. Its antigen is as yet unknown. A read error may account for a junction end that differs from germline. Using its own MiXCR run on the RT-PCR reads, TCRdb lists one record per CDR3 protein. The repertoire consists of around 710,000 distinct CDR3 sequences, with 11% to 15% occurring once and the leading ten covering 6.5% to 8.5%. This entry is derived from a study of response to subunit inactivated influenza vaccine. General study findings and limits: It was suggested by the authors that few new T cells are recruited by each seasonal influenza vaccination.

Germline CDR1 and CDR2: MDHEN and SYDVKM. The CDR3 consists of 12 residues. The rearrangement uses TRBV28 and TRBJ1-1; the D is unclear. The receptor was isolated from a man aged 45-65 years who received an inactivated influenza vaccine. The material sequenced was PBMCs from blood, taken roughly 2 weeks before vaccination. CDR3 protein: CATSSYTVEAFF. The CDR3 nucleotides are TGTGCCACCAGTTCATACACAGTTGAAGCTTTCTTT.